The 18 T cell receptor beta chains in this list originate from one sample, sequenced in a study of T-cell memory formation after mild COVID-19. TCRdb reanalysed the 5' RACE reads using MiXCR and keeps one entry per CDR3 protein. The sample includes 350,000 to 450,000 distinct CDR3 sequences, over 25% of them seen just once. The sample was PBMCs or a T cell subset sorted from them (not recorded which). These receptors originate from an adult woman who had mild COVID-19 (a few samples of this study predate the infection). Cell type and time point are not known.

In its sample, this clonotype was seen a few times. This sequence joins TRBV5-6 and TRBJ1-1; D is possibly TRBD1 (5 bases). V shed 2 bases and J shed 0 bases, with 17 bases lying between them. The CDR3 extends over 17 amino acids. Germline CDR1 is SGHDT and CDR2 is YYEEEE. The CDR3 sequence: CASSFSLGVTMNTEAFF. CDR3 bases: TGTGCCAGCAGCTTTAGTTTGGGGGTTACGATGAACACTGAAGCTTTCTTT.

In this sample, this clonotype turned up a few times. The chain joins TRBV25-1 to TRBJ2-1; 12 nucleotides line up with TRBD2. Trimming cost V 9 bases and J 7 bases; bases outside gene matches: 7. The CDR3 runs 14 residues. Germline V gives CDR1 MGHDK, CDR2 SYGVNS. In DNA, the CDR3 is TGTGCCAGTCTACTAGCGGGAGGAGTAAATGAGCAGTTCTTC. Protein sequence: CASLLAGGVNEQFF. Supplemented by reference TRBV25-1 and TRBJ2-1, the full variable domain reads EADIYQTPRYLVIGTGKKITLECSQTMGHDKMYWYQQDPGMELHLIHYSYGVNSTEKGDLSSESTVSRIRTEHFPLTLESARPSHTSQYLCASLLAGGVNEQFFGPGTRLTVL.

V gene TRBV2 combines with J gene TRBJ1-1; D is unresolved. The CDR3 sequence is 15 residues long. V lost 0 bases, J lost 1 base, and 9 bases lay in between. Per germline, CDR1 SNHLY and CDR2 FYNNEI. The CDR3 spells CASSEAASGNTEAFF. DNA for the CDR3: TGTGCCAGCAGTGAAGCGGCCAGCGGGAACACTGAAGCTTTCTTT.

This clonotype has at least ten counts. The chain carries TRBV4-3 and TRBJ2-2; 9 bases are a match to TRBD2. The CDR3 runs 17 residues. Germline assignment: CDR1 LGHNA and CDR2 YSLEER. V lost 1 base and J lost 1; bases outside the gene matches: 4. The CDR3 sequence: CASSQGFSGRNTGELFF. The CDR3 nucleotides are TGCGCCAGCAGCCAAGGCTTTAGCGGGAGGAACACCGGGGAGCTGTTTTTT.

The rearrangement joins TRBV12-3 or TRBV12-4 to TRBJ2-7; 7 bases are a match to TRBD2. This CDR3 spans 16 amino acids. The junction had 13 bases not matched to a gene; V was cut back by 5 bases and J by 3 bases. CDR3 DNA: TGTGCCAGCAGTCCCCTTTGGGGGAGGGATTTCTACGAGCAGTACTTC. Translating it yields CASSPLWGRDFYEQYF.

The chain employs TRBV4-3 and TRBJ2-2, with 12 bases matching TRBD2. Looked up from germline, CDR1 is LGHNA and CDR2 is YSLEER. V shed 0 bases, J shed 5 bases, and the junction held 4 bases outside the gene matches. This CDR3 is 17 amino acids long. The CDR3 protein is CASSQEETSGSTGELFF. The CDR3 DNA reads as TGCGCCAGCAGCCAAGAGGAGACTAGCGGGAGTACCGGGGAGCTGTTTTTT.

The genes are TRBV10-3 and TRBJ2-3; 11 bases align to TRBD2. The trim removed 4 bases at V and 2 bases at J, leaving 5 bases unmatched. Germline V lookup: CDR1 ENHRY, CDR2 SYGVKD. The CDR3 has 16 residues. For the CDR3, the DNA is TGTGCCATCAGTGTGGTACTAGCGGGAGTCACAGATACGCAGTATTTT. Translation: CAISVVLAGVTDTQYF.

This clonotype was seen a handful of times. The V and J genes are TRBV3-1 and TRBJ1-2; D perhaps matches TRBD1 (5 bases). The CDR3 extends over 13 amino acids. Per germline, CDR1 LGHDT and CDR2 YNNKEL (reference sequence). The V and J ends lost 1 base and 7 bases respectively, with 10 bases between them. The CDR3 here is CASSQVETAGYTF. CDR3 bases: TGTGCCAGCAGCCAAGTGGAGACAGCTGGCTACACCTTC.

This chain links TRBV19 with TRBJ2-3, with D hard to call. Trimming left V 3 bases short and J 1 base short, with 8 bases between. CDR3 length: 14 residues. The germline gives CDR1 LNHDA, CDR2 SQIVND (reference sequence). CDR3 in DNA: TGTGCCAGTAGTATGACTGGCGGCACAGATACGCAGTATTTT. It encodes CASSMTGGTDTQYF.

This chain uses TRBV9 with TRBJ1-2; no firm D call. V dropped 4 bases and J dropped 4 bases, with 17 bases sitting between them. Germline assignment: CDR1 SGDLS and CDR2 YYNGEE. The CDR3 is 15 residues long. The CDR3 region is CASSPREQRSYGYTF. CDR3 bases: TGTGCCAGCAGCCCCCGGGAGCAGCGGTCCTATGGCTACACCTTC.

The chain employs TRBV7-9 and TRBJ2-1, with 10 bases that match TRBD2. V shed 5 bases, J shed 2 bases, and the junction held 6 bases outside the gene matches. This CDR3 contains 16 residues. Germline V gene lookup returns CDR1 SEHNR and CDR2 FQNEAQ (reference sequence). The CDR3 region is CASSQTSGKAYNEQFF. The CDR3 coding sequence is TGTGCCAGCAGCCAAACTAGCGGGAAGGCCTACAATGAGCAGTTCTTC. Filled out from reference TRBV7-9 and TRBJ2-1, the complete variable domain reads DTGVSQNPRHKITKRGQNVTFRCDPISEHNRLYWYRQTLGQGPEFLTYFQNEAQLEKSRLLSDRFSAERPKGSFSTLEIQRTEQGDSAMYLCASSQTSGKAYNEQFFGPGTRLTVL.

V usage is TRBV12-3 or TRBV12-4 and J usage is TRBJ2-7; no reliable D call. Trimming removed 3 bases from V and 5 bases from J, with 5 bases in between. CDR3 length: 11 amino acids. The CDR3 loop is CASSFNNEQYF. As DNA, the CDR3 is TGTGCCAGCAGTTTCAACAACGAGCAGTACTTC.

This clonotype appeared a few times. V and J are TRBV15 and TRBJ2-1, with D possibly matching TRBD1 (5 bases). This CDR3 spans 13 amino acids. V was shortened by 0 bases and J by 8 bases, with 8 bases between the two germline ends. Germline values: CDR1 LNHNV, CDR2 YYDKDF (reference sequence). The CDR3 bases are TGTGCCACCAGCAGAGATCAACAGGATGAGCAGTTCTTC. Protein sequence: CATSRDQQDEQFF.

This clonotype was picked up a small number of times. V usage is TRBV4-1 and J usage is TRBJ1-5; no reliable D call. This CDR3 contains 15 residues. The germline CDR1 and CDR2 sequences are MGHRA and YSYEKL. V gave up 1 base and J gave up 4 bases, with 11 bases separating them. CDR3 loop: CASSQVTLSNQPQHF. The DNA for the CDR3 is TGCGCCAGCAGCCAAGTGACCTTATCGAATCAGCCCCAGCATTTT.

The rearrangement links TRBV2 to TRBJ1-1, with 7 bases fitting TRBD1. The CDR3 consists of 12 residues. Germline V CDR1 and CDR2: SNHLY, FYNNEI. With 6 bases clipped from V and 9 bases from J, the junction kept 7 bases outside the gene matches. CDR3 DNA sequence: TGTGCCAGCAGGCCTGACAGGGCCAAAGCTTTCTTT. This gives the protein CASRPDRAKAFF. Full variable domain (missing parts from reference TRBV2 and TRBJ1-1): EPEVTQTPSHQVTQMGQEVILRCVPISNHLYFYWYRQILGQKVEFLVSFYNNEISEKSEIFDDQFSVERPDGSNFTLKIRSTKLEDSAMYFCASRPDRAKAFFGQGTRLTVV.

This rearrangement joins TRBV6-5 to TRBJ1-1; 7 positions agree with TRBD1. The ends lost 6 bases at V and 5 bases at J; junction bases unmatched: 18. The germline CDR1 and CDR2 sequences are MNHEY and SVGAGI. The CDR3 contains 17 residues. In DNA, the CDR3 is TGTGCCAGCAGGCGGACAGGACCGGGACCATCGGGGACTGAAGCTTTCTTT. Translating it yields CASRRTGPGPSGTEAFF.

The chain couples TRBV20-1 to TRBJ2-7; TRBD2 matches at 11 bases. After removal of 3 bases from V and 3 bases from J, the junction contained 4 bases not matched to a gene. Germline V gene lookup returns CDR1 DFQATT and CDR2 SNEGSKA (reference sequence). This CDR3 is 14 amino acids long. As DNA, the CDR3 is TGCAGTGCTAGTGTAGCGGGAGGGTTCTACGAGCAGTACTTC. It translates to CSASVAGGFYEQYF.

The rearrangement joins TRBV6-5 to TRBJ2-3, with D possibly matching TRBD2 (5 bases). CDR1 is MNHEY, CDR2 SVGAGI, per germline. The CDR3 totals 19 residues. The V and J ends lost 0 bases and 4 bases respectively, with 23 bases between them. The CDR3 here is CASSYSFWGEGLEPDTQYF. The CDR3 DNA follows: TGTGCCAGCAGTTACTCATTCTGGGGAGAAGGATTGGAGCCAGATACGCAGTATTTT.